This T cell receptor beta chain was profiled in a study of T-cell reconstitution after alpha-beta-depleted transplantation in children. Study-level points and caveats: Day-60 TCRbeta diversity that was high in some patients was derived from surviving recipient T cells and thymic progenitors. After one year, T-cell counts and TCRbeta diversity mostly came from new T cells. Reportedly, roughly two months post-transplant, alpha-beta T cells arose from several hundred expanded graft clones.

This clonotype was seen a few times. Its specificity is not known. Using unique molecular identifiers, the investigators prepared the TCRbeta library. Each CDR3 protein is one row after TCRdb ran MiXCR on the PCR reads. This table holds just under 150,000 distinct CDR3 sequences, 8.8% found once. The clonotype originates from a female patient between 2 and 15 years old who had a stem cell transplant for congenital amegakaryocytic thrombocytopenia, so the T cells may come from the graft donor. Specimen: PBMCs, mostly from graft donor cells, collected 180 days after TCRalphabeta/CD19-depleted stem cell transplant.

DNA of the CDR3: TGCAGTGCTAGAGATTGGGCTAGCGGGACCACCCAGTACTTC. It translates to CSARDWASGTTQYF. The chain employs TRBV20-1 and TRBJ2-5; 9 bases map to TRBD2. The CDR3 covers 14 residues. The junction had 7 bases not matched to a gene; V was cut back by 0 bases and J by 8 bases. In germline, CDR1 is DFQATT, CDR2 SNEGSKA (reference sequence).